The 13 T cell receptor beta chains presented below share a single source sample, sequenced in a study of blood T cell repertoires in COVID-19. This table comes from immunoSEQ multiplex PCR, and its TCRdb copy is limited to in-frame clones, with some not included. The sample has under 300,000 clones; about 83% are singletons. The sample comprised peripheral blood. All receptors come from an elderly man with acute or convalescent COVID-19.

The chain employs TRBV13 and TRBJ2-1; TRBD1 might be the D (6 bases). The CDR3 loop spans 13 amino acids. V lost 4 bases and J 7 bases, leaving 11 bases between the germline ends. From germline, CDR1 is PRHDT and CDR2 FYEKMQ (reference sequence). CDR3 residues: CASSSTGQNEQFF. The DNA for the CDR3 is TGTGCCAGCAGCTCCACAGGGCAGAATGAGCAGTTCTTC.

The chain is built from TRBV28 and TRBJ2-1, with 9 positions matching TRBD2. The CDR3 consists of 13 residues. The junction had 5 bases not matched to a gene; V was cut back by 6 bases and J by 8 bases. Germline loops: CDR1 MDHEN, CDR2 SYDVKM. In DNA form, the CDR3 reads TGTGCCAGCAGCCCAAGACTAGCGGATGAGCAGTTCTTC. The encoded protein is CASSPRLADEQFF. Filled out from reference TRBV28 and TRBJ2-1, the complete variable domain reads DVKVTQSSRYLVKRTGEKVFLECVQDMDHENMFWYRQDPGLGLRLIYFSYDVKMKEKGDIPEGYSVSREKKERFSLILESASTNQTSMYLCASSPRLADEQFFGPGTRLTVL.

DNA of the CDR3: TGTGCCAGTAGGACAGGGGGGAGCACTGAAGCTTTCTTT. It yields the protein CASRTGGSTEAFF. J is TRBJ1-1 and V is TRBV6-5, with 10 bases identical to TRBD1. CDR3 length equals 13 residues. V was pared by 9 bases and J by 4 bases, with 5 bases of the junction left unmatched. Germline V gene sequence: CDR1 MNHEY, CDR2 SVGAGI.

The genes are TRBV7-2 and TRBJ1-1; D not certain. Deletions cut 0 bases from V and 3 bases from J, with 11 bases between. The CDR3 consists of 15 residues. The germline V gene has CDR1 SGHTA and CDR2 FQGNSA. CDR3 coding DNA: TGTGCCAGCAGCTTAGCCCGGGAGGCGTACACTGAAGCTTTCTTT. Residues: CASSLAREAYTEAFF.

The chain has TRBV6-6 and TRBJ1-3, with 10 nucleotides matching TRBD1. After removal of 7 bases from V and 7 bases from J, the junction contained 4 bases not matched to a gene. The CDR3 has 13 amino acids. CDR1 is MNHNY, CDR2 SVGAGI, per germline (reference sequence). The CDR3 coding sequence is TGTGCCAGCATGGGACAGGGGTATAACACCATATATTTT. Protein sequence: CASMGQGYNTIYF.

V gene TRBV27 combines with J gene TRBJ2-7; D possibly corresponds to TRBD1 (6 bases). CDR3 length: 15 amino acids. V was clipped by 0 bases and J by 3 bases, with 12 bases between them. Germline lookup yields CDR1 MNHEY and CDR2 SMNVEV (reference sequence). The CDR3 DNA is TGTGCCAGCAGTTTATCGCCCAGGGGAGACTACGAGCAGTACTTC. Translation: CASSLSPRGDYEQYF.

CDR3: CASSSGTPQPQHF. As DNA, the CDR3 is TGTGCCAGTAGTTCCGGGACACCGCAGCCCCAGCATTTT. The V call is TRBV19, the J call TRBJ1-5; maybe TRBD1 (6 bases). Deletions cut 5 bases from V and 7 bases from J, with 12 bases between. The CDR3 contains 13 residues. CDR1 and CDR2 from the germline V gene are LNHDA and SQIVND (reference sequence).

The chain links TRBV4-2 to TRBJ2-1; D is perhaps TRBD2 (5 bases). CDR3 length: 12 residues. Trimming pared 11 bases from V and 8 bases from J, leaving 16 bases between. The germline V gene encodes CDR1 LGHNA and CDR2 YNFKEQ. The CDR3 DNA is TGTGCCCCACCTCCAGGAGGCGATGAGCAGTTCTTC. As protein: CAPPPGGDEQFF.

The CDR3 nucleotides are TGTGCCAGTAGTACCGACAGATTAAATAATGAAAAACTGTTTTTT. Residues: CASSTDRLNNEKLFF. J is TRBJ1-4 and V is TRBV19; TRBD1 is a possible D gene (5 bases). CDR1 LNHDA and CDR2 SQIVND come from the germline V gene (reference sequence). Trimming removed 4 bases from V and 4 bases from J, with 13 bases in between. The CDR3 contains 15 residues.

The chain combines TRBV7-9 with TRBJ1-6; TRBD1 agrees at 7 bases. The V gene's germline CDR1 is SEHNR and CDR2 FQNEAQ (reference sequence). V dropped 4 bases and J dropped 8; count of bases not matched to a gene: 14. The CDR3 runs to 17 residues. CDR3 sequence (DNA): TGTGCCAGCAGCTCCCCCTCCTGGACAGGAGGGCATTCACCCCTCCACTTT. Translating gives CASSSPSWTGGHSPLHF. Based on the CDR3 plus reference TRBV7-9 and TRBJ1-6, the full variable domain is DTGVSQNPRHKITKRGQNVTFRCDPISEHNRLYWYRQTLGQGPEFLTYFQNEAQLEKSRLLSDRFSAERPKGSFSTLEIQRTEQGDSAMYLCASSSPSWTGGHSPLHFGNGTRLTVT.

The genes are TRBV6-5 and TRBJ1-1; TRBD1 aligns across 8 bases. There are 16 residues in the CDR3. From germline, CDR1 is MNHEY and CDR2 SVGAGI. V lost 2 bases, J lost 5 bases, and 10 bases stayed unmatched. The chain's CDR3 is CASSYRSTGVRTEAFF. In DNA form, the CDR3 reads TGTGCCAGCAGTTACCGATCGACAGGGGTTAGGACTGAAGCTTTCTTT.

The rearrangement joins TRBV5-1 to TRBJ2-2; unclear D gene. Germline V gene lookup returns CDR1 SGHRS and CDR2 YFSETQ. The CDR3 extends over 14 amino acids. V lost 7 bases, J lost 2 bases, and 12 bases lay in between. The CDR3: CASQADGNTGELFF. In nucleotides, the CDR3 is TGCGCCAGCCAGGCTGACGGAAACACCGGGGAGCTGTTTTTT. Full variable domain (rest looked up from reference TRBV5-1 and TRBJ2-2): KAGVTQTPRYLIKTRGQQVTLSCSPISGHRSVSWYQQTPGQGLQFLFEYFSETQRNKGNFPGRFSGRQFSNSRSEMNVSTLELGDSALYLCASQADGNTGELFFGEGSRLTVL.

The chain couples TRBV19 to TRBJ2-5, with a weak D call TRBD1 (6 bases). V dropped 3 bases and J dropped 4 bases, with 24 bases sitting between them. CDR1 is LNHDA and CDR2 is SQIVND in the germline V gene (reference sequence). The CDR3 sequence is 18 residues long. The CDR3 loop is CASSIGGRGRSLIETQYF. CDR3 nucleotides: TGTGCCAGTAGTATTGGGGGCAGGGGCCGGTCTCTTATAGAGACCCAGTACTTC.